The entry that follows covers one T cell receptor (beta chain) sequence. The data stem from a study of blood T cell repertoires in COVID-19. Study-wide context: PBMCs, B-cell-depleted T cells, or T cells provided the cDNA or gDNA that made up the material.

There are 14 residues in the CDR3. V lost 8 bases and J lost 8; bases outside the gene matches: 12. Germline CDR1 and CDR2: MNHEY and SMNVEV (reference sequence). TCRdb's copy holds only in-frame clones and misses some; the assay was immunoSEQ multiplex PCR. The data hold about 130,000 clones, with approximately 83% observed a single time. The sample taken for sequencing was peripheral blood. This sequence was found in a woman between 45 and 65 years old who had recovered from COVID-19. The gene calls are TRBV27 and TRBJ2-1, with TRBD2 identical over 7 bases. The DNA of the CDR3 is TGTGCCAGCGCTTCTAGCGGCCTCTGGGATGAGCAGTTCTTC. It codes for CASASSGLWDEQFF.